This T cell receptor beta chain was recorded in a study of response to subunit inactivated influenza vaccine. This clonotype was counted at least ten times. From germline, CDR1 is DFQATT and CDR2 SNEGSKA (reference sequence). The V end lost 0 bases, the J end lost 6 bases, and 18 bases lay between the germline ends. The CDR3 loop spans 15 amino acids. TCRdb itself ran the RT-PCR reads through MiXCR, one entry per CDR3 protein. Of approximately 500,000 distinct CDR3 sequences listed, 12% to 15% are singletons. Sequenced here: PBMCs from blood, sampled approximately 13 days after vaccination. This TCR was recovered from a man aged 50 to 59 who received an inactivated influenza vaccine. The chain recombines TRBV20-1 with TRBJ2-7, with D perhaps TRBD1 (5 bases). The DNA for the CDR3 is TGCAGTGCTAGAGATCGGAGTCAGGGAAAACCCGAGCAGTACTTC. Protein: CSARDRSQGKPEQYF.